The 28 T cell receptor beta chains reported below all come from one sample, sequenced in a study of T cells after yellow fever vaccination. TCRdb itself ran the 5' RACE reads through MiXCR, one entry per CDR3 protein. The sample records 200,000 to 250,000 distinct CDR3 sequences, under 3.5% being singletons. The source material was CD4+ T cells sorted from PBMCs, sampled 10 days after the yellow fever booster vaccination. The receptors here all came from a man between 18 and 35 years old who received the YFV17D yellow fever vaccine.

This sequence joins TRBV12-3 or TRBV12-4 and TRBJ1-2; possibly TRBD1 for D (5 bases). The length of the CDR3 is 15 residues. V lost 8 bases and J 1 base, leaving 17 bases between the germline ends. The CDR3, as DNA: TGTGCCAGCTCAGCTACGGACACCTTTAACTATGGCTACACCTTC. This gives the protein CASSATDTFNYGYTF.

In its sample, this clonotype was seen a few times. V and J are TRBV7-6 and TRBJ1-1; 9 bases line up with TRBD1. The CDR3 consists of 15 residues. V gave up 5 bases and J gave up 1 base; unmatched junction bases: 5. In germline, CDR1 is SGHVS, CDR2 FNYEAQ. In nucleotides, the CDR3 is TGTGCCAGCAGCGCGGACAGGGGATGGAACACTGAAGCTTTCTTT. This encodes CASSADRGWNTEAFF.

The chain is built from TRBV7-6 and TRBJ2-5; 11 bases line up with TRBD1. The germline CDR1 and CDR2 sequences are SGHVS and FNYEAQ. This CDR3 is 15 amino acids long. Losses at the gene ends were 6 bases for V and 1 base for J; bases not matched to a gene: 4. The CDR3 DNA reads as TGTGCCAGCAGTCGGGACAGGGGGAGCCAAGAGACCCAGTACTTC. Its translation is CASSRDRGSQETQYF.

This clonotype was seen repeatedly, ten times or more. CDR3 sequence: CASSLGLSGTASSYEQYV. The CDR3 DNA follows: TGTGCCAGCAGCTTAGGGCTCTCCGGGACGGCGAGCTCCTACGAGCAGTACGTC. The V and J genes are TRBV7-8 and TRBJ2-7; the D gene could be TRBD1 or TRBD2 (5 bases each). The CDR3 is made up of 18 amino acids. The germline V and J ends were trimmed by 1 base and 0 bases, with 19 bases remaining between them. Germline CDR1 and CDR2: SGHVS and FQNEAQ.

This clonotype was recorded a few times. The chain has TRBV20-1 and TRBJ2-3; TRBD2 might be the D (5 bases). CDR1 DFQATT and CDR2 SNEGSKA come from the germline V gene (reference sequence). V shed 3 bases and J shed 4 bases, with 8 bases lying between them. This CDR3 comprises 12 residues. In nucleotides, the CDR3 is TGCAGTGCTAGGGAGGTAGCAGATACGCAGTATTTT. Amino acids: CSAREVADTQYF.

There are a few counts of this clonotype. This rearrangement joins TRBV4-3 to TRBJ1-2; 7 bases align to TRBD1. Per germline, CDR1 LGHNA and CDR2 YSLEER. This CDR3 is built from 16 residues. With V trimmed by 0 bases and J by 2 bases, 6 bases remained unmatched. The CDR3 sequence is CASSQDIPGGNYGYTF. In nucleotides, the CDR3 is TGCGCCAGCAGCCAAGATATCCCAGGGGGGAACTATGGCTACACCTTC.

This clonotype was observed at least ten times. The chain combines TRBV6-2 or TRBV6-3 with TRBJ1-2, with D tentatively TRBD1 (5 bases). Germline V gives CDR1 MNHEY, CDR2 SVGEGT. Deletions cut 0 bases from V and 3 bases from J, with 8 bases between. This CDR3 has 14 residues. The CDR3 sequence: CASSYSGRDYGYTF. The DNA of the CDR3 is TGTGCCAGCAGTTACTCGGGCAGGGACTATGGCTACACCTTC.

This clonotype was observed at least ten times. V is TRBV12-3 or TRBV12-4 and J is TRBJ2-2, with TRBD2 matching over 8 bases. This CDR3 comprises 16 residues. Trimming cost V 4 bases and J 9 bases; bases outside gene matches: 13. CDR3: CASSSGSGGDKRELFF. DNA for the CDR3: TGTGCCAGCAGTTCAGGGAGCGGGGGTGACAAACGGGAGCTGTTTTTT.

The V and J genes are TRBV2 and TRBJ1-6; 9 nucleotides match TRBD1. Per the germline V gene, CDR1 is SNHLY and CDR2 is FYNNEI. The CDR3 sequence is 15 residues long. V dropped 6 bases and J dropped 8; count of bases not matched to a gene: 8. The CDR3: CASSAGQGRDSPLHF. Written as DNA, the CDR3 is TGTGCCAGCAGCGCGGGACAGGGAAGGGATTCACCCCTCCACTTT.

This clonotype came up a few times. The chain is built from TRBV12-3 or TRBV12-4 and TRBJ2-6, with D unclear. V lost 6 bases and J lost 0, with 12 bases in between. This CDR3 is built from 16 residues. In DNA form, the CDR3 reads TGTGCCAGCAGCCCACACCCGGGCTCTGGGGCCAACGTCCTGACTTTC. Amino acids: CASSPHPGSGANVLTF.

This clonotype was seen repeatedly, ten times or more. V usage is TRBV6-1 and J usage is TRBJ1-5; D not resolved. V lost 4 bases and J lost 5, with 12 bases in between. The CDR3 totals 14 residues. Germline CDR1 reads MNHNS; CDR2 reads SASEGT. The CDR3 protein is CASSVSRRDQPQHF. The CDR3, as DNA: TGTGCCAGCAGTGTAAGCCGTCGGGATCAGCCCCAGCATTTT.

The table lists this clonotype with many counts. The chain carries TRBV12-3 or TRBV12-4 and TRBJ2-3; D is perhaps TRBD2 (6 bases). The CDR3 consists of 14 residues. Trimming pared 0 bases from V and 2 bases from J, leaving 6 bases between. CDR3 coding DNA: TGTGCCAGCAGTTTAGCGGGACTCACAGATACGCAGTATTTT. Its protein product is CASSLAGLTDTQYF.

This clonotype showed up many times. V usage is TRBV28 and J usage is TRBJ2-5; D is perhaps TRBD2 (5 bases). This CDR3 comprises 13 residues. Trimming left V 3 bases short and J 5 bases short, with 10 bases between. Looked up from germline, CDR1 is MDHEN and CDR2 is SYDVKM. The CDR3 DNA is TGTGCCAGCAGTTTCATGCGGGCGGAGACCCAGTACTTC. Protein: CASSFMRAETQYF.

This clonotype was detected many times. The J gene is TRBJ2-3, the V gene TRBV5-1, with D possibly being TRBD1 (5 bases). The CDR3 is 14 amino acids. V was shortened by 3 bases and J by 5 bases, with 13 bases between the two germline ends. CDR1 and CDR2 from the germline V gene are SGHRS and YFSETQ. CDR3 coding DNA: TGCGCCAGCAGCTATACCAGGGCGGAAGATACGCAGTATTTT. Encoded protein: CASSYTRAEDTQYF. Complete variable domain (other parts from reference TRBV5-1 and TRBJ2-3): KAGVTQTPRYLIKTRGQQVTLSCSPISGHRSVSWYQQTPGQGLQFLFEYFSETQRNKGNFPGRFSGRQFSNSRSEMNVSTLELGDSALYLCASSYTRAEDTQYFGPGTRLTVL.

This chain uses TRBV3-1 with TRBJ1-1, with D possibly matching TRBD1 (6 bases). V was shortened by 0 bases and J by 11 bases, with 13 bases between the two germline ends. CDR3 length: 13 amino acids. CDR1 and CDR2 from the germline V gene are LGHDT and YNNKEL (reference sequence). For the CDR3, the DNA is TGTGCCAGCAGCCAAGACGGGGGGCGCTCGGCTTTCTTT. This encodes CASSQDGGRSAFF.

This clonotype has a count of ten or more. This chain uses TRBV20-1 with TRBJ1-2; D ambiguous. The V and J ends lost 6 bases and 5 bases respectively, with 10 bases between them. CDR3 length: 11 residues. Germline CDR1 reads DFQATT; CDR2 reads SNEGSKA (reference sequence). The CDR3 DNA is TGCAGTGCCTTGAGCGAGTATGGCTACACCTTC. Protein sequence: CSALSEYGYTF.

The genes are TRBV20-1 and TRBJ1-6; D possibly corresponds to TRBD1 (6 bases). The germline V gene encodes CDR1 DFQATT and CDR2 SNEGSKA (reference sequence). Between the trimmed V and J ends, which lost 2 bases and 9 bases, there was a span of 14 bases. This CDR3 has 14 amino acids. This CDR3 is CSARPTGGGSPLHF. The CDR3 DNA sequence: TGCAGTGCTAGACCCACCGGGGGCGGTTCACCCCTCCACTTT.

The CDR3 DNA reads as TGTGCCAGCAGCGTAAGAATAAGCGGGGGGAACACCGGGGAGCTGTTTTTT. It is translated as CASSVRISGGNTGELFF. The rearrangement links TRBV9 to TRBJ2-2; 8 positions match TRBD2. With 1 base clipped from V and 1 base from J, the junction kept 6 bases outside the gene matches. This CDR3 is 17 amino acids long. Germline-derived CDR1 and CDR2 are SGDLS and YYNGEE.

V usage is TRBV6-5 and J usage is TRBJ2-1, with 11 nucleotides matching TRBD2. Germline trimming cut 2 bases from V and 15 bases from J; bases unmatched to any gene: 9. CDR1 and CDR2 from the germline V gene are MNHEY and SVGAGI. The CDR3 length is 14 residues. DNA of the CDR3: TGTGCCAGCAGTTACCGGTTGACTAGCGGGACTAGGTTCTTC. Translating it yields CASSYRLTSGTRFF.

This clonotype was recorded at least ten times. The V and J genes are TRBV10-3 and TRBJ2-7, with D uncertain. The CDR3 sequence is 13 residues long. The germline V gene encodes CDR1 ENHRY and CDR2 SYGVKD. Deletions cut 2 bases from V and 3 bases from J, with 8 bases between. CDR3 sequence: CAISEGYNYEQYV. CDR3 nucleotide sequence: TGTGCCATCAGTGAGGGTTACAACTACGAGCAGTACGTC.

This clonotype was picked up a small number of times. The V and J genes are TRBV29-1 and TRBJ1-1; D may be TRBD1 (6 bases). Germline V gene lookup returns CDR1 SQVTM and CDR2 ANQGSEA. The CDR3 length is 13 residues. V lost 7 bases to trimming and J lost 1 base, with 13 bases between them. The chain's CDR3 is CSAGEGSNTEAFF. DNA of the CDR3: TGCAGCGCAGGGGAGGGGTCGAACACTGAAGCTTTCTTT.

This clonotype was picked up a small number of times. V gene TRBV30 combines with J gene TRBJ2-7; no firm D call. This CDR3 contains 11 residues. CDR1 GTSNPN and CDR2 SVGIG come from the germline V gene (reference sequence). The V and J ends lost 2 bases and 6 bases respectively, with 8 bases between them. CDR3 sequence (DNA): TGTGCCTGGAGTTCGCGGCTCGAGCAGTACTTC. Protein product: CAWSSRLEQYF.

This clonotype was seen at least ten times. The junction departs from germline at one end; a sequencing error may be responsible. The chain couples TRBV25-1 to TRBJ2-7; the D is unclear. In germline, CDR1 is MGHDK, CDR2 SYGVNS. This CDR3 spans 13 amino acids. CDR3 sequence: CASSDWLVANRGF. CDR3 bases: TGTGCCAGCAGTGACTGGCTAGTAGCAAACCGAGGCTTC.

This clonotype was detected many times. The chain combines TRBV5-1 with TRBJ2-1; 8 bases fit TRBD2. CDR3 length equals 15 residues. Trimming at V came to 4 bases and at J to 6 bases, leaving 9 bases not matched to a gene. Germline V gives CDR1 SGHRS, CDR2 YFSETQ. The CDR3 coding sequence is TGCGCCAGCAGCCCAGCGGGGGCACTACCCAATGAGCAGTTCTTC. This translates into CASSPAGALPNEQFF. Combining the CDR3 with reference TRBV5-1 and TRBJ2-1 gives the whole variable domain KAGVTQTPRYLIKTRGQQVTLSCSPISGHRSVSWYQQTPGQGLQFLFEYFSETQRNKGNFPGRFSGRQFSNSRSEMNVSTLELGDSALYLCASSPAGALPNEQFFGPGTRLTVL.

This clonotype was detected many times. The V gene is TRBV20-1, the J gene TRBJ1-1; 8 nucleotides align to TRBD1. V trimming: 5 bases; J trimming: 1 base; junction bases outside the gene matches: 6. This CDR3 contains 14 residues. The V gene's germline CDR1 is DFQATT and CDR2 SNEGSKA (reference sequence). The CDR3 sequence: CSASRTGRNTEAFF. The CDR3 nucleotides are TGCAGTGCTTCGCGGACAGGGCGGAACACTGAAGCTTTCTTT.

This CDR3 reads CASSARTGFSSPLHF. CDR3 coding DNA: TGTGCCAGCAGCGCGCGGACAGGGTTTTCTTCACCCCTCCACTTT. V usage is TRBV9 and J usage is TRBJ1-6; TRBD1 matches at 8 bases. With 3 bases clipped from V and 9 bases from J, the junction kept 8 bases outside the gene matches. Germline values: CDR1 SGDLS, CDR2 YYNGEE. The CDR3 consists of 15 residues.

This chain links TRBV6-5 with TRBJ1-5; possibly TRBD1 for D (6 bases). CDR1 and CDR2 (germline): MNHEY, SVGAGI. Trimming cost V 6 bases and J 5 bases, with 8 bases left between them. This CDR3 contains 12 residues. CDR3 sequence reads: CASRGGDQPQHF. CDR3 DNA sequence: TGTGCCAGCAGAGGGGGAGATCAGCCCCAGCATTTT.

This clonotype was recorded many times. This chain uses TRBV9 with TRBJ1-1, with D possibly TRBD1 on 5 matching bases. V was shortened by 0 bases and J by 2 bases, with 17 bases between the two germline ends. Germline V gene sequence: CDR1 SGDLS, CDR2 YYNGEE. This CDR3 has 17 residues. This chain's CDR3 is CASSVEESSGANTEAFF. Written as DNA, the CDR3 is TGTGCCAGCAGCGTAGAGGAGTCATCCGGGGCTAACACTGAAGCTTTCTTT. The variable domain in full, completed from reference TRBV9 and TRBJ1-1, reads DSGVTQTPKHLITATGQRVTLRCSPRSGDLSVYWYQQSLDQGLQFLIQYYNGEERAKGNILERFSAQQFPDLHSELNLSSLELGDSALYFCASSVEESSGANTEAFFGQGTRLTVV.